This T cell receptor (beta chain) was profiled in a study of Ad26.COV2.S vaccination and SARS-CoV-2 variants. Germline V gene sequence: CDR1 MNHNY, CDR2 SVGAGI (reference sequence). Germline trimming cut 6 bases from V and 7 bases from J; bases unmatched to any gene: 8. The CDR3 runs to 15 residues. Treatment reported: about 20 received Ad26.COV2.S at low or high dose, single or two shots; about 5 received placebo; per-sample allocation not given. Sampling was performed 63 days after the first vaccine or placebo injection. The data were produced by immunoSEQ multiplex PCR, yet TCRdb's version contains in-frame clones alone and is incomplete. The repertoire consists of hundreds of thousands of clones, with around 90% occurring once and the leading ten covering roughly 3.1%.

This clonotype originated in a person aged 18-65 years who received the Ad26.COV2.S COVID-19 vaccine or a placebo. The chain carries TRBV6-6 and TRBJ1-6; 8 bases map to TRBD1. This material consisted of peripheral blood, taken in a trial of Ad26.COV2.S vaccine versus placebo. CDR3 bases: TGTGCCAGCAGCAACACCGGACAGGGAAATTCACCCCTCCACTTT. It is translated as CASSNTGQGNSPLHF.